Sequencing of this T cell receptor beta chain was carried out in a study of identical twins. Of note for this clonotype: No antigen is known for it.

A template switching step contributed a universal primer site, while unique molecular identifiers were present in the cDNA. TCRdb independently ran MiXCR on the 5' RACE reads; one entry per CDR3 protein. The sample lists roughly 1.6 million distinct CDR3 sequences, 25% to 35% occurring once. General study findings and limits: Donors were not followed over many years; analysis was cross-sectional. Cord blood's abundant beta clonotypes had fewer insertions, unlike memory repertoires. Among monozygotic twins, out-of-frame TCR alpha sharing exceeded what models predicted.

This TCR was recovered from a newborn girl in good health. The sample comprised cord blood.

The DNA for the CDR3 is TGTGCCAGCAGGACTTCCGAACTAGCGTCAGATACGCAGTATTTT. The encoded protein is CASRTSELASDTQYF. The chain links TRBV7-2 to TRBJ2-3; 7 nucleotides align to TRBD2. The germline gives CDR1 SGHTA, CDR2 FQGNSA. The junction had 10 bases not matched to a gene; V was cut back by 6 bases and J by 4 bases. CDR3 length: 15 residues. The full variable domain, in which reference TRBV7-2 and TRBJ2-3 provide the parts outside the CDR3, is GAGVSQSPSNKVTEKGKDVELRCDPISGHTALYWYRQSLGQGLEFLIYFQGNSAPDKSGLPSDRFSAERTGGSVSTLTIQRTQQEDSAVYLCASRTSELASDTQYFGPGTRLTVL.